This T cell receptor beta chain was identified during a study of T cell responses to AZD1222 COVID-19 vaccine. General study points: CD4 TCRs linked to vaccination spanned spike, dominating at 160-218 and 743-854. Two doses of AZD1222 preceded a rise in Spike-specific TCR breadth and depth.

V was cut by 4 bases and J by 10 bases, with 17 bases left in between. The CDR3 has 15 residues. The germline CDR1 and CDR2 sequences are SGHTA and FQGNSA. On this clone: Its antigen is unidentified.

The table came from immunoSEQ multiplex PCR; TCRdb's copy has only in-frame clones and leaves some out. This table holds 90,000 to 100,000 clones, 70% to 85% found once. The receptor comes from an adult who received the AZD1222 COVID-19 vaccine. The specimen comprised peripheral blood, sampled 28 days after the second AZD1222 dose. The chain uses TRBV7-2 and TRBJ1-6; D not resolved. The CDR3 DNA reads TGTGCCAGCAGCTCCGATCACCGATTTGAATCACCCCTCCACTTT. Protein product: CASSSDHRFESPLHF.